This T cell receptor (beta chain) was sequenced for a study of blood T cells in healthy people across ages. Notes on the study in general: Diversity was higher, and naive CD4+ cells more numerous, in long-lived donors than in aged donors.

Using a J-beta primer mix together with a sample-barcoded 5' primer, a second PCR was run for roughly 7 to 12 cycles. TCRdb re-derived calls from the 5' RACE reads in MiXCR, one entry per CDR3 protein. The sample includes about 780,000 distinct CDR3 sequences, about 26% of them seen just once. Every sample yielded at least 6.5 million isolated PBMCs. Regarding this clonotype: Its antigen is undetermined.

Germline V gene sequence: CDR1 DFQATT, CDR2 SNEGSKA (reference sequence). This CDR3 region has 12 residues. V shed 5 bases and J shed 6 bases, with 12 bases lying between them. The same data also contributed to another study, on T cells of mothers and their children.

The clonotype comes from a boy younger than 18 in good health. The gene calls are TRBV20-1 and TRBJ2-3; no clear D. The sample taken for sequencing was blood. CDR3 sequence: CSAYSRSDTQYF. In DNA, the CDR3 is TGCAGTGCTTATAGCCGGAGCGATACGCAGTATTTT.